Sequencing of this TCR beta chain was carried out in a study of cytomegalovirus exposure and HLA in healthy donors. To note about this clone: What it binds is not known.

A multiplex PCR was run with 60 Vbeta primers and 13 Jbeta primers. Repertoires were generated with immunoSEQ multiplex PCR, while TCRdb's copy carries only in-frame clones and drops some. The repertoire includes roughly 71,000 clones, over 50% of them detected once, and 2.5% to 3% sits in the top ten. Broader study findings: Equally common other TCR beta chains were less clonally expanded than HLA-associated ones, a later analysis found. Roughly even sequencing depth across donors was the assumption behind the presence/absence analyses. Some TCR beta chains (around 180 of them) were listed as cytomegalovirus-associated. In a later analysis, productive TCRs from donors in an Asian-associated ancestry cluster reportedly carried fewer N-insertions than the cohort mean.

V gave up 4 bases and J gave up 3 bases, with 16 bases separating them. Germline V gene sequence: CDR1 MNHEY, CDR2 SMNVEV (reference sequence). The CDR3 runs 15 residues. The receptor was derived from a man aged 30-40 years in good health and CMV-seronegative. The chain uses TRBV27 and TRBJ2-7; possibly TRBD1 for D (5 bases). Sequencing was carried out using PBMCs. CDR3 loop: CASSWETPGIYEQYF. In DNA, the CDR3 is TGTGCCAGCAGTTGGGAAACGCCAGGGATCTACGAGCAGTACTTC.